This T cell receptor (beta chain) was identified during a study of blood T cell repertoires in COVID-19. The wider study: Material from acute and convalescent COVID-19 was sourced from the United States, Italy and Spain.

The CDR3 length is 16 residues. The V gene lost 5 bases and the J gene lost 1 base, with 15 bases spanning the gap. Per the germline V gene, CDR1 is SGHTA and CDR2 is FQGNSA. In the original processing: How many nucleated cells were present was estimated from reference gene primer amplification. The protocol was immunoSEQ multiplex PCR, while the TCRdb copy is restricted to in-frame clones and leaves out a portion. The D gene and trimming were derived from the DNA, and the V and J assignments and clone size from that table. There are more than 85,000 clones in the sample; approximately 86% occur only once, and 9.5% to 15% lies in the top ten.

The sample taken for sequencing was peripheral blood. This receptor was obtained from a human donor in a cohort sampled during active COVID-19. This chain joins TRBV7-2 and TRBJ2-4, with D perhaps TRBD1 (5 bases). The CDR3 DNA is TGTGCCAGCAGCCCCCAGCAGGGTGTCGCCAAAAACATTCAGTACTTC. This sequence encodes CASSPQQGVAKNIQYF.